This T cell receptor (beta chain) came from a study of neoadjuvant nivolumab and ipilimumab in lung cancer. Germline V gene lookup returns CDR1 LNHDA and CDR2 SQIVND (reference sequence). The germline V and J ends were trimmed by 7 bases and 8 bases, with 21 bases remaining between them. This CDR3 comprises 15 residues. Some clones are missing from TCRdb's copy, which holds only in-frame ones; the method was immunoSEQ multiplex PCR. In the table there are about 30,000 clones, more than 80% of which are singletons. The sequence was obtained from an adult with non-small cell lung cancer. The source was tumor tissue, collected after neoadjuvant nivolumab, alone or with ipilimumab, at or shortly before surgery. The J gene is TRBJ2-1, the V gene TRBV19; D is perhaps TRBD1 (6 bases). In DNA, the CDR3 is TGTGCCAGTACCCAGAAACGACAGGAGAGGCATGAGCAGTTCTTC. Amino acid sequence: CASTQKRQERHEQFF.